This section outlines one TCR beta chain sequence together with its context. The record originates from a study of T cell responses to AZD1222 COVID-19 vaccine. This CDR3 has 15 amino acids. V lost 2 bases, J lost 3 bases, and 14 bases lay in between. Germline V gene data show CDR1 as MNHEY and CDR2 as SVGAGI. Sequencing used immunoSEQ multiplex PCR; TCRdb keeps in-frame clones, though not all of them. The data hold 200,000 or so clones, with 87% observed a single time. This TCR was sampled from an adult in good health. The V call is TRBV6-5, the J call TRBJ2-7; D is undetermined. Material: peripheral blood, obtained on day 0 of MenACWY control vaccination. CDR3 in amino acids: CASSYDYNGDYEQYF. CDR3 bases: TGTGCCAGCAGTTACGATTATAATGGAGACTACGAGCAGTACTTC.